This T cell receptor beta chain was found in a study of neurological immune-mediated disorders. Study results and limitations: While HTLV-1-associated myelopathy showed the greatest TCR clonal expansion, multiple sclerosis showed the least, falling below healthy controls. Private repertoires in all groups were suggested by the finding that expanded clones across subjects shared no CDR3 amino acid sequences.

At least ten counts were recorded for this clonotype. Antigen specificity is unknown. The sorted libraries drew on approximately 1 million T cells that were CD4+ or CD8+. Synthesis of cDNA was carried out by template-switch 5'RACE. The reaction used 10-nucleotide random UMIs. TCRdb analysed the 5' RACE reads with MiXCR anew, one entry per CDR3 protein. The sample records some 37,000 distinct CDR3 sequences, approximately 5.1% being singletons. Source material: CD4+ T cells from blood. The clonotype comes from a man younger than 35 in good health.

The CDR3 coding sequence is TGTGCCAGCAGCTTAGCGACAGAAGAGACCCAGTACTTC. This translates into CASSLATEETQYF. The chain recombines TRBV7-9 with TRBJ2-5; D is possibly TRBD1 (5 bases). Germline V gene data show CDR1 as SEHNR and CDR2 as FQNEAQ (reference sequence). The CDR3 is made up of 13 amino acids. V was cut by 0 bases and J by 3 bases, with 5 bases left in between.